The next 30 T cell receptor beta chains were all read from a single sample in a study of T cell responses to AZD1222 COVID-19 vaccine. The table came from immunoSEQ multiplex PCR; TCRdb's copy has only in-frame clones and leaves some out. Among tens of thousands of clones listed, approximately 83% were seen once. The material was peripheral blood, obtained on day 0 of AZD1222 vaccination. Source of these receptors: an adult in good health.

The chain recombines TRBV7-8 with TRBJ1-4; perhaps TRBD1 as D (6 bases). The germline V and J ends were trimmed by 5 bases and 3 bases, with 13 bases remaining between them. The CDR3 is 15 residues long. The germline CDR1 and CDR2 sequences are SGHVS and FQNEAQ. CDR3 DNA: TGTGCCAGCAGCCGAGGGGGTGGCCCTAATGAAAAACTGTTTTTT. Its protein is CASSRGGGPNEKLFF.

V is TRBV5-1 and J is TRBJ2-2, with TRBD1 identical over 8 bases. CDR1 is SGHRS and CDR2 is YFSETQ in the germline V gene. Losses at the gene ends were 4 bases for V and 5 bases for J; bases not matched to a gene: 7. This CDR3 is 15 amino acids long. For the CDR3, the DNA is TGCGCCAGCAGCCTGGACAGGGTTCGGACCGGGGAGCTGTTTTTT. Translating it yields CASSLDRVRTGELFF.

The chain combines TRBV28 with TRBJ1-1; D ambiguous. The V gene lost 8 bases and the J gene lost 7 bases, with 17 bases spanning the gap. CDR1 is MDHEN and CDR2 is SYDVKM in the germline V gene. CDR3 length: 13 residues. The CDR3 bases are TGTGCCAGCCGCGAGAACCGGCGACTTGAAGCTTTCTTT. Translation: CASRENRRLEAFF.

This chain's CDR3 is CASRVLGSSYNSPLHF. Written as DNA, the CDR3 is TGTGCCAGTAGAGTTCTTGGGAGCTCCTATAATTCACCCCTCCACTTT. The rearrangement joins TRBV19 to TRBJ1-6; no definite D call. V lost 6 bases, J lost 0 bases, and 12 bases lay in between. Per the germline V gene, CDR1 is LNHDA and CDR2 is SQIVND (reference sequence). There are 16 residues in the CDR3.

This rearrangement joins TRBV6-4 to TRBJ2-3; 7 bases match TRBD1. J lost 2 bases, V lost 6 bases, and 5 bases had no gene match. CDR3 length equals 14 residues. Germline V gives CDR1 MRHNA, CDR2 SNTAGT. The DNA for the CDR3 is TGTGCCAGCAGCAAGGGGGCGCACACAGATACGCAGTATTTT. It specifies CASSKGAHTDTQYF.

The chain recombines TRBV29-1 with TRBJ1-5; D is unresolved. CDR1 and CDR2 from the germline V gene are SQVTM and ANQGSEA. Deletions cut 7 bases from V and 5 bases from J, with 15 bases between. The CDR3 covers 13 residues. CDR3 in DNA: TGCAGCGCCGTTCAGGCCCCGCATCAGCCCCAGCATTTT. Protein product: CSAVQAPHQPQHF. The whole variable domain, filled in from reference TRBV29-1 and TRBJ1-5, reads SAVISQKPSRDICQRGTSLTIQCQVDSQVTMMFWYRQQPGQSLTLIATANQGSEATYESGFVIDKFPISRPNLTFSTLTVSNMSPEDSSIYLCSAVQAPHQPQHFGDGTRLSIL.

V and J are TRBV6-6 and TRBJ1-1, with D hard to call. The CDR3 covers 15 residues. Trimming took off 3 bases at V and 3 bases at J, with 14 bases between the two ends. Per germline, CDR1 MNHNY and CDR2 SVGAGI (reference sequence). CDR3 sequence: CASSYDQAVDTEAFF. CDR3 bases: TGTGCCAGCAGTTATGATCAGGCGGTCGACACTGAAGCTTTCTTT.

The J gene is TRBJ1-5, the V gene TRBV6-1; 9 nucleotides agree with TRBD1. Germline assignment: CDR1 MNHNS and CDR2 SASEGT. The CDR3 loop spans 16 amino acids. The trim removed 2 bases at V and 6 bases at J, leaving 8 bases unmatched. In DNA, the CDR3 is TGTGCCAGCAGTGAATATGGGGGACAGGGAGGTCAGCCCCAGCATTTT. Protein: CASSEYGGQGGQPQHF.

V usage is TRBV5-6 and J usage is TRBJ2-5; TRBD2 matches 11 bases. This CDR3 is built from 16 residues. Germline V gene data show CDR1 as SGHDT and CDR2 as YYEEEE. The trim removed 0 bases at V and 1 base at J, leaving 2 bases unmatched. CDR3 loop: CASSLEGLAAQETQYF. The DNA for the CDR3 is TGTGCCAGCAGCTTGGAGGGACTAGCGGCCCAAGAGACCCAGTACTTC.

This chain's CDR3 is CSATDNYGYTF. The CDR3 nucleotides read TGCAGTGCTACGGATAACTATGGCTACACCTTC. This rearrangement joins TRBV20-1 to TRBJ1-2, with D unclear. The ends were cut back, 4 bases at V and 1 base at J, with 4 bases in the middle. CDR3 size: 11 residues. CDR1 and CDR2 from the germline V gene are DFQATT and SNEGSKA (reference sequence).

V and J are TRBV5-6 and TRBJ2-5, with D unresolved. The CDR3 has 14 residues. The V gene lost 2 bases and the J gene lost 2 bases, with 10 bases spanning the gap. The germline V gene encodes CDR1 SGHDT and CDR2 YYEEEE. The CDR3 DNA sequence: TGTGCCAGCAGCTTACGGCAAGTACAAGAGACCCAGTACTTC. It encodes CASSLRQVQETQYF.

This clone was seen only a few times. The chain has TRBV19 and TRBJ2-2, with 8 positions matching TRBD1. V trimming: 6 bases; J trimming: 5 bases; junction bases outside the gene matches: 2. Germline V gives CDR1 LNHDA, CDR2 SQIVND (reference sequence). There are 13 residues in the CDR3. The CDR3 loop is CASRTGVTGELFF. The CDR3 nucleotides are TGTGCCAGTAGGACAGGGGTGACCGGGGAGCTGTTTTTT.

The V call is TRBV28, the J call TRBJ1-3, with D perhaps matching TRBD1 (6 bases). CDR3 length equals 15 residues. The V gene lost 5 bases and the J gene lost 3 bases, with 14 bases spanning the gap. From germline, CDR1 is MDHEN and CDR2 SYDVKM. The CDR3 protein is CASSPYRDFGNTIYF. As DNA, the CDR3 is TGTGCCAGCAGTCCTTACAGGGATTTTGGAAACACCATATATTTT.

This clone showed up just a few times. The V and J genes are TRBV4-2 and TRBJ1-4; D gene ambiguous. V lost 0 bases and J 3 bases, leaving 14 bases between the germline ends. Germline V gene sequence: CDR1 LGHNA, CDR2 YNFKEQ. There are 17 residues in the CDR3. The CDR3, as DNA: TGTGCCAGCAGCCAAGATGATGGCAGGACCGCTAATGAAAAACTGTTTTTT. Protein product: CASSQDDGRTANEKLFF.

The chain recombines TRBV4-1 with TRBJ1-1; tentative D call: TRBD1 (6 bases). V lost 0 bases to trimming and J lost 4 bases, with 15 bases between them. CDR1 and CDR2 (germline): MGHRA, YSYEKL. The CDR3 runs to 16 residues. The CDR3 region is CASSQDLGGWGTEAFF. In nucleotides, the CDR3 is TGCGCCAGCAGCCAAGATTTGGGGGGCTGGGGCACTGAAGCTTTCTTT.

The chain employs TRBV29-1 and TRBJ1-1; D remains unclear. The CDR3 has 14 residues. The germline CDR1 and CDR2 sequences are SQVTM and ANQGSEA. The V gene lost 3 bases and the J gene lost 3 bases, with 14 bases spanning the gap. The CDR3 is CSVELAGRYTEAFF. The CDR3 coding sequence is TGCAGCGTTGAGTTGGCGGGGAGGTACACTGAAGCTTTCTTT.

V is TRBV5-4 and J is TRBJ2-1; D is unclear. This CDR3 is 13 amino acids long. Germline CDR1 is SGHNT and CDR2 is YYREEE (reference sequence). V lost 4 bases and J 7 bases, leaving 12 bases between the germline ends. CDR3 bases: TGTGCCAGCAGCGAAAACGGGCGGAATGAGCAGTTCTTC. It yields the protein CASSENGRNEQFF.

In its sample, this clone was seen once. The rearrangement joins TRBV6-1 to TRBJ1-2; 7 positions match TRBD1. The germline V gene has CDR1 MNHNS and CDR2 SASEGT. This CDR3 contains 17 residues. The J segment lost 5 bases and the V segment lost 4 bases, leaving 16 bases of the junction unmatched. As DNA, the CDR3 is TGTGCCAGCAGTGTGGAGGGGGCGGCCCCTGGAGTTTATGGCTACACCTTC. It specifies CASSVEGAAPGVYGYTF.

The chain recombines TRBV6-2 or TRBV6-3 with TRBJ2-2; weak D call: TRBD2 (6 bases). This CDR3 comprises 15 residues. The V end was cut by 2 bases, the J end by 4 bases, with 11 bases between. CDR1 and CDR2 from the germline V gene are MNHEY and SVGEGT. The CDR3 DNA sequence: TGTGCCAGCAGTTACCCCGGGGGTTCCACCGGGGAGCTGTTTTTT. Protein: CASSYPGGSTGELFF.

The rearrangement uses TRBV5-4 and TRBJ1-6; TRBD1 aligns across 8 bases. Germline V gene lookup returns CDR1 SGHNT and CDR2 YYREEE (reference sequence). The length of the CDR3 is 18 residues. The J segment lost 0 bases and the V segment lost 1 base, leaving 6 bases of the junction unmatched. CDR3 nucleotides: TGTGCCAGCAGCTTGCCCGTACAGGGGGGCTCCTATAATTCACCCCTCCACTTT. This translates into CASSLPVQGGSYNSPLHF.

V usage is TRBV5-1 and J usage is TRBJ2-3; 13 bases align to TRBD2. The CDR3 has 16 amino acids. Trimming cost V 4 bases and J 2 bases; bases outside gene matches: 4. Germline V gene data show CDR1 as SGHRS and CDR2 as YFSETQ. CDR3 protein: CASSLLAGGTTDTQYF. CDR3 nucleotide sequence: TGCGCCAGCAGCCTACTAGCGGGGGGGACCACAGATACGCAGTATTTT.

The CDR3 region has the DNA TGTGCCAGCAGCCAAACAGGGGGCGACACTGAAGCTTTCTTT. Translated, it gives CASSQTGGDTEAFF. J is TRBJ1-1 and V is TRBV3-1 (or the pseudogene TRBV3-2), with 9 nucleotides matching TRBD1. The CDR3 totals 14 residues. V dropped 2 bases and J dropped 3; count of bases not matched to a gene: 1. CDR1 and CDR2 from the germline V gene are LGHDT and YNNKEL (reference sequence).

V gene TRBV2 combines with J gene TRBJ1-5, with TRBD1 matching 11 bases. J gave up 7 bases and V 4 bases, and 9 bases lay outside the gene matches. This CDR3 region has 16 residues. CDR1 SNHLY and CDR2 FYNNEI come from the germline V gene. The CDR3: CASSGIGQGAGQPQHF. CDR3 sequence (DNA): TGTGCCAGCAGTGGAATTGGACAGGGGGCTGGCCAGCCCCAGCATTTT.

V and J are TRBV12-3 or TRBV12-4 and TRBJ1-2; unclear D gene. The CDR3 loop spans 13 amino acids. Trimming took off 6 bases at V and 0 bases at J, with 8 bases between the two ends. For the CDR3, the DNA is TGTGCCAGCAGCAGACTAGCTAACTATGGCTACACCTTC. Its translation: CASSRLANYGYTF.

The chain combines TRBV5-4 with TRBJ2-6; D gene ambiguous. Deletions cut 4 bases from V and 1 base from J, with 6 bases between. Germline V lookup: CDR1 SGHNT, CDR2 YYREEE (reference sequence). The CDR3 sequence is 14 residues long. CDR3 bases: TGTGCCAGCAGCGCAGGATCTGGGGCCAACGTCCTGACTTTC. This encodes CASSAGSGANVLTF. Full variable domain (outside the CDR3, taken from reference TRBV5-4 and TRBJ2-6): ETGVTQSPTHLIKTRGQQVTLRCSSQSGHNTVSWYQQALGQGPQFIFQYYREEENGRGNFPPRFSGLQFPNYSSELNVNALELDDSALYLCASSAGSGANVLTFGAGSRLTVL.

The rearrangement uses TRBV5-4 and TRBJ1-4; no clear D gene. There are 13 residues in the CDR3. Germline V lookup: CDR1 SGHNT, CDR2 YYREEE (reference sequence). Trimming pared 4 bases from V and 3 bases from J, leaving 7 bases between. The CDR3 DNA follows: TGTGCCAGCAGCCGACAACCTAATGAAAAACTGTTTTTT. Its translation is CASSRQPNEKLFF.

This clone has just one count. This chain uses TRBV2 with TRBJ2-1; no definite D call. The ends were cut back, 8 bases at V and 4 bases at J, with 18 bases in the middle. Germline CDR1 and CDR2: SNHLY and FYNNEI. This CDR3 contains 15 residues. The CDR3, as DNA: TGTGCCAGCTTACCTTCCCGAACTGATTACAATGAGCAGTTCTTC. Encoded protein: CASLPSRTDYNEQFF.

The chain couples TRBV2 to TRBJ1-4; no firm D call. Germline values: CDR1 SNHLY, CDR2 FYNNEI. The ends were cut back, 8 bases at V and 0 bases at J, with 16 bases in the middle. This CDR3 has 16 residues. Here the CDR3 reads CASSSLPTATNEKLFF. CDR3 in DNA: TGTGCCAGCTCCAGTCTTCCCACTGCAACTAATGAAAAACTGTTTTTT.

The chain employs TRBV21-1 and TRBJ2-7; TRBD2, as called in the table, went unchecked against the DNA. TRBV21-1 is a pseudogene locus. This CDR3 spans 13 amino acids. As DNA, the CDR3 is TGTGCCAGCAGCATGCGGGGAGCCTACGAGCAGTACTTC. Residues: CASSMRGAYEQYF.

The gene calls are TRBV30 and TRBJ1-2; no firm D call. V lost 2 bases to trimming and J lost 8 bases, with 18 bases between them. There are 14 residues in the CDR3. Germline lookup yields CDR1 GTSNPN and CDR2 SVGIG (reference sequence). CDR3 in amino acids: CAWSPLLESRGYTF. The DNA for the CDR3 is TGTGCCTGGAGTCCACTACTTGAGAGCCGGGGCTACACCTTC.